This TCR beta chain emerged from a study of cytomegalovirus exposure and HLA in healthy donors. Study as a whole: Within an early data release were around 87 million unique TCRs drawn from HLA-typed donors. General observations from the study: Being productive about 87% or about 30% of the time was typical of most TCR beta V segments in an earlier analysis. Certain indistinguishable V segments, among them TRBV6-2 and TRBV6-3, were excluded.

Germline CDR1 and CDR2: MNHNY and SVGAGI (reference sequence). V shed 1 base and J shed 6 bases, with 13 bases lying between them. The CDR3 runs 15 residues. With regard to this clone: The target antigen is unknown.

PCR involved 60 Vbeta and 13 Jbeta primers. TCRdb keeps only in-frame clones here, not all; method: immunoSEQ multiplex PCR. This sample's table reports 60,000 to 90,000 clones. The sequenced material came from PBMCs. The genes are TRBV6-6 and TRBJ2-1; no reliable D call. This clonotype was obtained from a woman aged 40 to 49 in good health and CMV-seropositive. CDR3 DNA sequence: TGTGCCAGCAGTTACTTAAAGGCTAGTGGCAATGAGCAGTTCTTC. It specifies CASSYLKASGNEQFF.